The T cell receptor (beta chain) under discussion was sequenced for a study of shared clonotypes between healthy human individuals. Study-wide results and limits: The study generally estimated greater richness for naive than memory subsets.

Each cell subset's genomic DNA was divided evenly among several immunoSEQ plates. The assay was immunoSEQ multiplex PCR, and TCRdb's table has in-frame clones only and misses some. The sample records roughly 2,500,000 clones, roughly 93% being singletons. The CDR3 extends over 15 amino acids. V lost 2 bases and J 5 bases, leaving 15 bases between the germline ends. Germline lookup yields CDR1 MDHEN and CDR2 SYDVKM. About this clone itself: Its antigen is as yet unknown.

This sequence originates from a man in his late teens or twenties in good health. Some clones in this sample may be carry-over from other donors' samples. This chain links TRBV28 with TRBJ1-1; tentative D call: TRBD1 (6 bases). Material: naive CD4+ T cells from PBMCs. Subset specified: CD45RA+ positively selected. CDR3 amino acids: CASSLRSGVRTEAFF. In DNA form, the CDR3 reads TGTGCCAGCAGTTTAAGGTCAGGGGTGAGGACTGAAGCTTTCTTT. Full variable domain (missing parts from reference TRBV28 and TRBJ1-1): DVKVTQSSRYLVKRTGEKVFLECVQDMDHENMFWYRQDPGLGLRLIYFSYDVKMKEKGDIPEGYSVSREKKERFSLILESASTNQTSMYLCASSLRSGVRTEAFFGQGTRLTVV.